The 19 T cell receptor beta chains below were found in one sample sequenced in a study of monozygotic twins with cystic fibrosis. Clones were sequenced by immunoSEQ multiplex PCR, and TCRdb holds only the in-frame ones, with some missing. The sample holds approximately 11,000 clones, 95% to 97% seen once. The sequencing sample was made of blood. The receptors here all came from a boy aged 10-17 years with cystic fibrosis.

The chain combines TRBV9 with TRBJ2-3; 8 bases map to TRBD2. The CDR3 length is 16 residues. V dropped 0 bases and J dropped 2; count of bases not matched to a gene: 5. The germline CDR1 and CDR2 sequences are SGDLS and YYNGEE. The CDR3 bases are TGTGCCAGCAGCGTAGGAACTAGCGGACCCACAGATACGCAGTATTTT. Translated, it gives CASSVGTSGPTDTQYF.

The genes are TRBV7-9 and TRBJ2-7, with 9 nucleotides matching TRBD1. CDR3 length equals 13 residues. Unmatched junction bases numbered 3, after V lost 4 bases and J lost 5 bases. In germline, CDR1 is SEHNR, CDR2 FQNEAQ (reference sequence). Here the CDR3 DNA reads TGTGCCAGCAGCTCGGGACAGGGAAACGAGCAGTACTTC. Translating gives CASSSGQGNEQYF. Filled out from reference TRBV7-9 and TRBJ2-7, the complete variable domain reads DTGVSQNPRHKITKRGQNVTFRCDPISEHNRLYWYRQTLGQGPEFLTYFQNEAQLEKSRLLSDRFSAERPKGSFSTLEIQRTEQGDSAMYLCASSSGQGNEQYFGPGTRLTVT.

The rearrangement uses TRBV27 and TRBJ1-2; D unclear. V lost 6 bases and J 2 bases, leaving 13 bases between the germline ends. The CDR3 length is 14 residues. Germline values: CDR1 MNHEY, CDR2 SMNVEV (reference sequence). The CDR3 protein is CASSPFGLNYGYTF. As DNA, the CDR3 is TGTGCCAGCAGCCCCTTCGGGCTCAACTATGGCTACACCTTC.

This chain links TRBV4-1 with TRBJ2-3; TRBD2 matches 7 bases. The germline CDR1 and CDR2 sequences are MGHRA and YSYEKL. After removal of 0 bases from V and 9 bases from J, the junction contained 6 bases not matched to a gene. CDR3 length equals 14 residues. The CDR3, as DNA: TGCGCCAGCAGCCAAGAATGGGAGCGGGGAACGCAGTATTTT. This translates into CASSQEWERGTQYF.

This chain connects TRBV19 to TRBJ1-1, with 7 bases identical to TRBD1. This CDR3 contains 15 residues. Germline-derived CDR1 and CDR2 are LNHDA and SQIVND (reference sequence). Losses at the gene ends were 9 bases for V and 3 bases for J; bases not matched to a gene: 13. CDR3 protein: CASKLQGGAYTEAFF. The CDR3 DNA reads as TGTGCCAGCAAACTCCAGGGGGGGGCCTACACTGAAGCTTTCTTT.

The V call is TRBV19, the J call TRBJ1-1; 9 nucleotides align to TRBD1. The CDR3 runs 14 residues. Trimming took 5 bases from V and 6 from J; bases not matched to a gene: 7. Germline CDR1 reads LNHDA; CDR2 reads SQIVND (reference sequence). CDR3 amino acids: CASSSTGGSAEAFF. The CDR3 DNA reads TGTGCCAGTAGTTCTACAGGGGGCTCGGCTGAAGCTTTCTTT. The variable domain in full, completed from reference TRBV19 and TRBJ1-1, reads DGGITQSPKYLFRKEGQNVTLSCEQNLNHDAMYWYRQDPGQGLRLIYYSQIVNDFQKGDIAEGYSVSREKKESFPLTVTSAQKNPTAFYLCASSSTGGSAEAFFGQGTRLTVV.

The CDR3 region has the DNA TGTGCCAGCAGCCCCGGGACAGGGTTCTACGAGCAGTACTTC. This encodes CASSPGTGFYEQYF. The J gene is TRBJ2-7, the V gene TRBV27; 9 bases line up with TRBD1. J gave up 3 bases and V 6 bases, and 6 bases lay outside the gene matches. CDR1 and CDR2 from the germline V gene are MNHEY and SMNVEV (reference sequence). The CDR3 has 14 residues.

The chain employs TRBV7-2 and TRBJ2-7; 7 nucleotides line up with TRBD2. This CDR3 has 16 residues. V lost 1 base to trimming and J lost 0 bases; unmatched junction nucleotides: 6. Germline V gene data show CDR1 as SGHTA and CDR2 as FQGNSA. The CDR3 loop is CASSLEPLAASYEQYF. DNA of the CDR3: TGTGCCAGCAGCTTAGAGCCCCTAGCGGCCTCCTACGAGCAGTACTTC.

The chain has TRBV9 and TRBJ2-2, with a tentative D call TRBD1 (6 bases). Germline-derived CDR1 and CDR2 are SGDLS and YYNGEE. The CDR3 is 15 residues long. V was cut by 4 bases and J by 1 base, with 11 bases left in between. DNA of the CDR3: TGTGCCAGCAGCCCAAGGACAGTGAACACCGGGGAGCTGTTTTTT. The encoded protein is CASSPRTVNTGELFF.

The chain is built from TRBV4-1 and TRBJ2-6; D uncertain. Germline V lookup: CDR1 MGHRA, CDR2 YSYEKL. Trimming took off 3 bases at V and 0 bases at J, with 9 bases between the two ends. The CDR3 has 16 residues. This chain's CDR3 is CASSQIHFSGANVLTF. DNA for the CDR3: TGCGCCAGCAGCCAGATACACTTCTCTGGGGCCAACGTCCTGACTTTC.

The CDR3 here is CASSLARDTQYF. CDR3 DNA sequence: TGCGCCAGCAGTCTAGCTAGGGATACGCAGTATTTT. The chain combines TRBV4-3 with TRBJ2-3, with D perhaps TRBD2 (5 bases). The germline CDR1 and CDR2 sequences are LGHNA and YSLEER. Trimming shortened V by 6 bases and J by 6 bases, and 10 bases separated the two germline ends. CDR3 length equals 12 residues.

For the CDR3, the DNA is TGTGCCACCAGCAGAGAACGGACAGGGGTAGCCGAGCAGTACTTC. Its translation: CATSRERTGVAEQYF. The chain has TRBV15 and TRBJ2-7; 9 nucleotides match TRBD1. V lost 0 bases and J lost 6; bases outside the gene matches: 6. Germline-derived CDR1 and CDR2 are LNHNV and YYDKDF (reference sequence). CDR3 size: 15 residues.

The gene calls are TRBV30 and TRBJ1-5; the D gene is possibly TRBD1 (6 bases). The V end was cut by 5 bases, the J end by 4 bases, with 9 bases between. The CDR3 has 12 residues. Germline V gene lookup returns CDR1 GTSNPN and CDR2 SVGIG (reference sequence). This chain's CDR3 is CAWEQGNQPQHF. In DNA form, the CDR3 reads TGTGCCTGGGAACAGGGAAATCAGCCCCAGCATTTT.

The V gene is TRBV27, the J gene TRBJ1-2; 7 bases map to TRBD1. This CDR3 has 15 residues. V lost 3 bases, J lost 8 bases, and 12 bases stayed unmatched. Germline lookup yields CDR1 MNHEY and CDR2 SMNVEV (reference sequence). In DNA form, the CDR3 reads TGTGCCAGCAGTTTTAATCAGGGGGAGAGGGGCGGCTACACCTTC. As protein: CASSFNQGERGGYTF.

The chain uses TRBV9 and TRBJ2-3; 8 bases agree with TRBD1. CDR3 length: 14 amino acids. The trim removed 4 bases at V and 3 bases at J, leaving 4 bases unmatched. The V gene's germline CDR1 is SGDLS and CDR2 YYNGEE. The CDR3 coding sequence is TGTGCCAGCAGCCTTCGGACAGGGACAGATACGCAGTATTTT. This encodes CASSLRTGTDTQYF.

The rearrangement uses TRBV30 and TRBJ2-7; possibly TRBD1 or TRBD2 for D (5 bases each). Germline V gives CDR1 GTSNPN, CDR2 SVGIG (reference sequence). CDR3 size: 11 residues. The V end was cut by 4 bases, the J end by 5 bases, with 9 bases between. The chain's CDR3 is CAWTEGNEQYF. The DNA for the CDR3 is TGTGCCTGGACTGAGGGGAACGAGCAGTACTTC.

This clone appeared once. The chain employs TRBV12-1 and TRBJ2-1; the table gives TRBD1 as D, unverified against the DNA. TRBV12-1 is an annotated pseudogene. CDR3 length: 12 amino acids. The CDR3 bases are TGTGCCAGCAGCTTTGAGGGGTTTGAGCAGTTCTTC. Translated: CASSFEGFEQFF.

This clone was counted a single time. The J gene is TRBJ1-6, the V gene TRBV7-8, with no clear D. Germline V lookup: CDR1 SGHVS, CDR2 FQNEAQ. The CDR3 has 16 residues. V lost 1 base to trimming and J lost 0 bases, with 7 bases between them. CDR3 nucleotides: TGTGCCAGCAGCTTAGGGGCGAGCTCCTATAATTCACCCCTCCACTTT. It encodes CASSLGASSYNSPLHF.

The CDR3 loop reads CASSVEFTTGGSEQFF. DNA for the CDR3: TGTGCCAGCAGCGTAGAGTTCACAACAGGGGGCTCTGAGCAGTTCTTC. V usage is TRBV9 and J usage is TRBJ2-1; 9 nucleotides line up with TRBD1. V lost 0 bases and J lost 9; bases outside the gene matches: 10. Germline V gene lookup returns CDR1 SGDLS and CDR2 YYNGEE. The CDR3 extends over 16 amino acids. Combining the CDR3 with reference TRBV9 and TRBJ2-1 gives the whole variable domain DSGVTQTPKHLITATGQRVTLRCSPRSGDLSVYWYQQSLDQGLQFLIQYYNGEERAKGNILERFSAQQFPDLHSELNLSSLELGDSALYFCASSVEFTTGGSEQFFGPGTRLTVL.